This T cell receptor beta chain was retrieved from a study of T-cell reconstitution after alpha-beta-depleted transplantation in children. Study conclusions and caveats: There were reportedly several hundred expanded graft clones from which alpha-beta T cells came about two months after transplant. T-cell counts and diversity were attributed mostly to newly produced T cells one year after transplant.

Unique molecular identifiers featured in how the TCRbeta library was prepared. TCRdb itself ran the PCR reads through MiXCR, one entry per CDR3 protein. The sample has roughly 350,000 distinct CDR3 sequences; around 15% are singletons. The V end lost 3 bases, the J end lost 3 bases, and 12 bases lay between the germline ends. Germline CDR1 SGHRS, CDR2 YFSETQ. The CDR3 spans 14 residues. As to this clonotype: Its antigen is still unknown.

The receptor's source is a male patient aged 2 to 10 who had a stem cell transplant for acute lymphoblastic leukemia, so the T cells may come from the graft donor. The V call is TRBV5-1, the J call TRBJ1-1; no definite D call. Here the sequenced sample was PBMCs, mostly from graft donor cells, taken 360 days after TCRalphabeta/CD19-depleted stem cell transplant. This CDR3 reads CASSSIPLDTEAFF. The CDR3 coding sequence is TGCGCCAGCAGCTCGATACCCTTGGACACTGAAGCTTTCTTT. The full variable domain, its missing parts supplied by reference TRBV5-1 and TRBJ1-1, is KAGVTQTPRYLIKTRGQQVTLSCSPISGHRSVSWYQQTPGQGLQFLFEYFSETQRNKGNFPGRFSGRQFSNSRSEMNVSTLELGDSALYLCASSSIPLDTEAFFGQGTRLTVV.